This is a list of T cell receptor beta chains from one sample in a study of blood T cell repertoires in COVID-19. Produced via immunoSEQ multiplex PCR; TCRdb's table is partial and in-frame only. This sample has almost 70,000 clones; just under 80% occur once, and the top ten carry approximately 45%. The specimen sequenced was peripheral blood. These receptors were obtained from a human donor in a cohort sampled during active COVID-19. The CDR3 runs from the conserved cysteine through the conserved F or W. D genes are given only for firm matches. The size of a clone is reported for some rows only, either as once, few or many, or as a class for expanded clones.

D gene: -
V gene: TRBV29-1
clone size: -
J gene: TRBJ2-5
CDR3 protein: CSAHQETQYF
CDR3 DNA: TGCAGCGCCCATCAAGAGACCCAGTACTTC

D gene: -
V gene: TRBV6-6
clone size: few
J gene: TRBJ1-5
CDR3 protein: CASSYDDRNQPQHF
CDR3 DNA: TGTGCCAGCAGTTACGACGACAGGAATCAGCCCCAGCATTTT

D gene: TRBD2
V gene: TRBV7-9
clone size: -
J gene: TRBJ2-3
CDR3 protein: CASSLGRASGRPRDTQYF
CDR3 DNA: TGTGCCAGCAGCTTAGGCAGGGCTAGCGGGAGGCCCAGGGATACGCAGTATTTT

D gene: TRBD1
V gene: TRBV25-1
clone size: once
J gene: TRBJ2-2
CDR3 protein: CASGTGVAGELFF
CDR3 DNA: TGTGCCTCGGGGACAGGGGTCGCCGGGGAGCTGTTTTTT

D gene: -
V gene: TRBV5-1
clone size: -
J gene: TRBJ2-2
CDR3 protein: CASSLFPTKGGELFF
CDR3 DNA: TGCGCCAGCAGCTTGTTCCCCACCAAGGGGGGGGAGCTGTTTTTT

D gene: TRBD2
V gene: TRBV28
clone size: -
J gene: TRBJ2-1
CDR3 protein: CASSSGTSDNEQFF
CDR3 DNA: TGTGCCAGCAGTTCAGGGACTAGCGACAATGAGCAGTTCTTC

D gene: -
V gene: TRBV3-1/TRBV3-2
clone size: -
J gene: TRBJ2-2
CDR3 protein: CASSQVQGTGELFF
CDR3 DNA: TGTGCCAGCAGCCAAGTTCAGGGGACCGGGGAGCTGTTTTTT

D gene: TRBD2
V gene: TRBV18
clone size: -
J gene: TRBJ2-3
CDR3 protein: CASSPDLAADTQYF
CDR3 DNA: TGTGCCAGCTCACCGGATCTAGCGGCAGATACGCAGTATTTT

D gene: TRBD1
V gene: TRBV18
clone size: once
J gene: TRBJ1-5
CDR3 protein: CASSPAPRDRSNQPQHF
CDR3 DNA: TGTGCCAGCTCACCAGCCCCAAGGGACAGGAGCAATCAGCCCCAGCATTTT

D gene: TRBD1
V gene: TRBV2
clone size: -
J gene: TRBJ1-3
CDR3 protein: CASSTGGNSGNTIYF
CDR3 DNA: TGTGCCAGCAGCACAGGGGGCAACTCTGGAAACACCATATATTTT

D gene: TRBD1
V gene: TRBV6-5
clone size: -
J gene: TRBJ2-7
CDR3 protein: CASTGSDRGKYEQYF
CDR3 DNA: TGTGCCAGCACAGGTTCTGACAGGGGAAAATACGAGCAGTACTTC

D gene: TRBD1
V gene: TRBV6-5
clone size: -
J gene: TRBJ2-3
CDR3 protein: CASRQGPSTDTQYF
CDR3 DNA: TGTGCCAGCCGACAGGGCCCAAGCACAGATACGCAGTATTTT

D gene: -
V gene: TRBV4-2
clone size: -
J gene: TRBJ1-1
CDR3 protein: CASSQGTANIEAFF
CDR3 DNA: TGTGCCAGCAGCCAAGGGACAGCTAATATTGAAGCTTTCTTT

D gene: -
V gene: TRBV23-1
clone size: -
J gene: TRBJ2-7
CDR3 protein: CASSQWIGAGFAYEQYF
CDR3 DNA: TGCGCCAGCAGTCAATGGATTGGCGCGGGTTTCGCCTACGAGCAGTACTTC

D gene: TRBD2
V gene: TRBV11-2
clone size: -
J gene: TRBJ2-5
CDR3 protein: CASSPLPSTSGQTQYF
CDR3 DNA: TGTGCCAGCAGCCCCCTCCCCTCGACTAGCGGTCAGACCCAGTACTTC

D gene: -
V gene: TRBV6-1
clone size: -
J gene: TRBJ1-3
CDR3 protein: CASSEMSLGNTIYF
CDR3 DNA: TGTGCCAGCAGTGAAATGAGTTTAGGAAACACCATATATTTT

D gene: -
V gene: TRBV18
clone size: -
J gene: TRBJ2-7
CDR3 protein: CASSPIQGGAYEQYF
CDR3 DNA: TGTGCCAGCTCACCGATACAGGGGGGGGCCTACGAGCAGTACTTC

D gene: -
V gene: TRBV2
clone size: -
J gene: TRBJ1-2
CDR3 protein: CASSEGARAGYTF
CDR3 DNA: TGTGCCAGCAGTGAAGGGGCCAGGGCTGGCTACACCTTC

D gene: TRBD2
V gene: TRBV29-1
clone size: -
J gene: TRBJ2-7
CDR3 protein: CSVQSAQSGAPYEQYF
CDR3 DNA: TGCAGCGTCCAATCCGCCCAAAGCGGGGCCCCCTACGAGCAGTACTTC

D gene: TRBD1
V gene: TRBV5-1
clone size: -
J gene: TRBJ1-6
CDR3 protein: CASSFRTGKDSPLHF
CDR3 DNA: TGCGCCAGCAGCTTCAGGACAGGGAAGGATTCACCCCTCCACTTT

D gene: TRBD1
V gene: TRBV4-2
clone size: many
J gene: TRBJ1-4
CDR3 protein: CASSPRTGVEKLFF
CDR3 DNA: TGTGCCAGCAGCCCCCGGACAGGGGTGGAAAAACTGTTTTTT

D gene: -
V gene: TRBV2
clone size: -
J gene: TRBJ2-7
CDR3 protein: CASRSGSYEQYF
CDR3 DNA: TGTGCCAGCAGGTCAGGCTCCTACGAGCAGTACTTC

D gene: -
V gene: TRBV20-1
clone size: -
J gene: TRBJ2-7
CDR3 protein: CSASTPKLPYEQYF
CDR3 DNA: TGCAGTGCTAGTACCCCCAAACTCCCCTACGAGCAGTACTTC

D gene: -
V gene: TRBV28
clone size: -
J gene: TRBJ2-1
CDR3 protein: CASRISGTRGWNEQFF
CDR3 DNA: TGTGCCAGCAGGATCTCCGGGACTCGGGGGTGGAATGAGCAGTTCTTC

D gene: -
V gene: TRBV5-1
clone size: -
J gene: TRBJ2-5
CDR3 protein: CASSPDSRGETQYF
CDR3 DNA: TGCGCCAGCAGTCCGGACAGCCGTGGAGAGACCCAGTACTTC

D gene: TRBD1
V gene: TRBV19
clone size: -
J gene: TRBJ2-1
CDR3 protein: CASSRQGANEQFF
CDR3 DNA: TGTGCCAGTAGTCGGCAGGGGGCCAATGAGCAGTTCTTC

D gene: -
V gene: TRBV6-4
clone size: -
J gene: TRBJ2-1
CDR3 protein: CASSDVGLSLKQFF
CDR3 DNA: TGTGCCAGCAGTGACGTGGGACTCTCACTGAAGCAGTTCTTC

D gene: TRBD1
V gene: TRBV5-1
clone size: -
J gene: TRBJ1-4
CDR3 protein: CASSLAGTGDEKLFF
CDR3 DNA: TGCGCCAGCAGCTTGGCCGGGACAGGGGATGAAAAACTGTTTTTT

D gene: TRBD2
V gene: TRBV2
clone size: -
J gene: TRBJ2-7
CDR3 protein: CASRGREGSYEQYF
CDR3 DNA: TGTGCCAGCCGCGGGCGGGAGGGATCCTACGAGCAGTACTTC

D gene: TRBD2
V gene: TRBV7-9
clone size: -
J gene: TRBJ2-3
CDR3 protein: CASILAGTSVDTQYF
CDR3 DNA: TGTGCCAGCATACTTGCCGGGACTAGCGTAGATACGCAGTATTTT